These 14 T cell receptor beta chains originate from one sample sequenced in a study of T-cell memory formation after mild COVID-19 (dated by TCRdb to the early 2020s). Library generation was performed with 5' RACE. Sequencing relied on an Illumina NovaSeq 6000. Clones were called with MiXCR by TCRdb after fastp trimmed the public reads at Q25, and only in-frame beta chains were retained. One record per CDR3 amino acid sequence lists the most common genes and DNA. The sample contains 190,000 or so distinct CDR3 sequences, about 20% of them found a single time. The ten biggest clones cover 23% of the sample. The specimen sequenced was PBMCs or a T cell subset sorted from them (not recorded which). Receptor source: an adult woman who had mild COVID-19 (a few samples of this study predate the infection). The sample titles of this study are shuffled in the database, so cell type and time point are left out; the donor was told from shared clones.

The rearrangement uses TRBV7-9 and TRBJ2-1; D remains unclear. Germline lookup yields CDR1 SEHNR and CDR2 FQNEAQ (reference sequence). V was clipped by 6 bases and J by 4 bases, with 10 bases between them. The CDR3 loop spans 13 amino acids. The CDR3 here is CASRDGSYNEQFF. The CDR3 DNA follows: TGTGCCAGCAGAGACGGATCTTACAATGAGCAGTTCTTC. The variable domain in full, with the rest retrieved from reference TRBV7-9 and TRBJ2-1, is DTGVSQNPRHKITKRGQNVTFRCDPISEHNRLYWYRQTLGQGPEFLTYFQNEAQLEKSRLLSDRFSAERPKGSFSTLEIQRTEQGDSAMYLCASRDGSYNEQFFGPGTRLTVL.

This clonotype appeared a few times. The gene calls are TRBV11-2 and TRBJ2-3; weak D call: TRBD2 (6 bases). In germline, CDR1 is SGHAT, CDR2 FQNNGV. This CDR3 has 15 amino acids. Trimming took 5 bases from V and 3 from J, leaving 15 bases between them. The CDR3 loop reads CASSGRLEFTDTQYF. The CDR3 DNA follows: TGTGCCAGCAGCGGCCGACTAGAGTTTACAGATACGCAGTATTTT.

This chain links TRBV24-1 with TRBJ2-1; D is possibly TRBD1 (6 bases). Looked up from germline, CDR1 is KGHDR and CDR2 is SFDVKD. V lost 4 bases to trimming and J lost 0 bases, with 18 bases between them. The CDR3 runs to 18 residues. The CDR3 reads CATSERPGPRGSYNEQFF. The CDR3 region has the DNA TGTGCCACCAGTGAGAGACCGGGACCCAGGGGCTCCTACAATGAGCAGTTCTTC.

This clonotype was observed a few times. V usage is TRBV3-1 and J usage is TRBJ2-1, with TRBD2 identical over 12 bases. The length of the CDR3 is 15 residues. V was pared by 3 bases and J by 6 bases, with 3 bases of the junction left unmatched. Germline V CDR1 and CDR2: LGHDT, YNNKEL (reference sequence). CDR3 in amino acids: CASSQLAGGFNEQFF. The CDR3 nucleotides are TGTGCCAGCAGCCAGCTAGCGGGAGGGTTCAATGAGCAGTTCTTC.

V and J are TRBV11-2 and TRBJ2-2, with D perhaps TRBD2 (5 bases). The CDR3 covers 14 residues. V lost 0 bases, J lost 6 bases, and 8 bases lay in between. Germline V gene data show CDR1 as SGHAT and CDR2 as FQNNGV. CDR3 region: CASSLDHGAGELFF. DNA of the CDR3: TGTGCCAGCAGCTTAGATCACGGGGCCGGGGAGCTGTTTTTT.

This sequence joins TRBV7-6 and TRBJ2-1; no definite D call. This CDR3 region has 13 residues. The germline V gene has CDR1 SGHVS and CDR2 FNYEAQ. V lost 5 bases, J lost 3 bases, and 8 bases lay in between. CDR3 DNA sequence: TGTGCCAGCAGCACGCCCATCTACAATGAGCAGTTCTTC. Encoded protein: CASSTPIYNEQFF.

The gene calls are TRBV24-1 and TRBJ2-3; 10 positions agree with TRBD2. J lost 3 bases, V lost 4 bases, and 3 bases had no gene match. Per germline, CDR1 KGHDR and CDR2 SFDVKD. CDR3 length: 15 residues. CDR3 bases: TGTGCCACCAGTGACCCGACTAGCGGGACAGATACGCAGTATTTT. Residues: CATSDPTSGTDTQYF.

J is TRBJ1-5 and V is TRBV6-1; the D gene is possibly TRBD1 (6 bases). CDR3 length: 15 residues. CDR1 is MNHNS and CDR2 is SASEGT in the germline V gene. Between the trimmed V and J ends, which lost 2 bases and 6 bases, there was a span of 14 bases. The CDR3 DNA is TGTGCCAGCAGTGAAAAGGGGGAGGGGAGTCAGCCCCAGCATTTT. Protein product: CASSEKGEGSQPQHF.

This chain joins TRBV12-5 and TRBJ1-6; a weak D match, TRBD1 (6 bases). Trimming left V 1 base short and J 0 bases short, with 16 bases between. Looked up from germline, CDR1 is LGHNT and CDR2 is FRNRAP. The CDR3 contains 19 residues. DNA for the CDR3: TGTGCTAGTGGTTTGGATTGGACAGCCACGAGCTCCTATAATTCACCCCTCCACTTT. Translated: CASGLDWTATSSYNSPLHF.

V is TRBV7-9 and J is TRBJ1-1; 12 nucleotides align to TRBD1. V gave up 5 bases and J gave up 3 bases; unmatched junction bases: 16. CDR1 SEHNR and CDR2 FQNEAQ come from the germline V gene (reference sequence). The length of the CDR3 is 19 residues. The CDR3 sequence is CASSRNPGQGALGDTEAFF. In DNA form, the CDR3 reads TGTGCCAGCAGCCGGAACCCGGGACAGGGGGCTCTGGGGGACACTGAAGCTTTCTTT.

This chain links TRBV6-5 with TRBJ1-1, with a tentative D call TRBD1 (6 bases). There are 15 residues in the CDR3. Per germline, CDR1 MNHEY and CDR2 SVGAGI. V shed 10 bases and J shed 8 bases, with 26 bases lying between them. CDR3 protein: CATREDRSTGLEAFF. The CDR3 DNA reads TGTGCCACCCGTGAAGACAGGTCAACAGGGCTGGAAGCTTTCTTT.

With regard to this clonotype: At one boundary the junction diverges from the germline segment, which might be a read error. This chain uses TRBV4-2 with TRBJ2-3; 9 positions match TRBD2. CDR3 size: 16 residues. Germline V gene sequence: CDR1 LGHNA, CDR2 YNFKEQ. The CDR3 region has the DNA TGTGCCAGCGGCCAAGATTTGGGACTAGCTACAGATACGCAGTATTTT. Its protein product is CASGQDLGLATDTQYF.

At least ten counts were recorded for this clonotype. The chain has TRBV7-8 and TRBJ2-7; TRBD2 matches at 7 bases. The CDR3 runs to 14 residues. The germline V gene encodes CDR1 SGHVS and CDR2 FQNEAQ. The trim removed 4 bases at V and 5 bases at J, leaving 8 bases unmatched. The CDR3 DNA reads as TGTGCCAGCAGCTCGAGGACTAGTCCGGACGAGCAGTACTTC. It encodes CASSSRTSPDEQYF. Variable domain in full (rest from reference TRBV7-8 and TRBJ2-7): GAGVSQSPRYKVAKRGQDVALRCDPISGHVSLFWYQQALGQGPEFLTYFQNEAQLDKSGLPSDRFFAERPEGSVSTLKIQRTQQEDSAVYLCASSSRTSPDEQYFGPGTRLTVT.

This clonotype was detected a few times. The chain links TRBV21-1 to TRBJ2-7; TRBD1 reflects the table's D call only, with no check against the DNA. TRBV21-1 is assigned pseudogene status. There are 13 residues in the CDR3. CDR3 in amino acids: CASSPRDPYEQYF. CDR3 DNA: TGTGCCAGCAGCCCCCGGGACCCCTACGAGCAGTACTTC.